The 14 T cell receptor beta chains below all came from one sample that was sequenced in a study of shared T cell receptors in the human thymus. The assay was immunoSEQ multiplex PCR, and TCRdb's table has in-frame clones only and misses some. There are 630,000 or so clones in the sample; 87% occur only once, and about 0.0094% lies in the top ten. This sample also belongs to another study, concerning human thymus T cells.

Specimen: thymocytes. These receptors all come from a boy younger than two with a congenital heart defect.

Written as DNA, the CDR3 is TGTGCCAGCAGCTTAAAGTGGGTCACAGGGGGCTTTAGAAACACCATATATTTT. It is translated as CASSLKWVTGGFRNTIYF. This chain links TRBV7-2 with TRBJ1-3; 9 nucleotides agree with TRBD1. Trimming at V came to 2 bases and at J to 5 bases, leaving 13 bases not matched to a gene. CDR3 size: 18 residues. The V gene's germline CDR1 is SGHTA and CDR2 FQGNSA.

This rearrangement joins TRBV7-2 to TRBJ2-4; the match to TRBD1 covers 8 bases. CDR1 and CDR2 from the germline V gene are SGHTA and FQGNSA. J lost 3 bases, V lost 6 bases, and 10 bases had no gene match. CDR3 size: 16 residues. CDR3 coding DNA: TGTGCCAGCAGGCTTCCAGGGGGCGCGGGCAAAAACATTCAGTACTTC. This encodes CASRLPGGAGKNIQYF.

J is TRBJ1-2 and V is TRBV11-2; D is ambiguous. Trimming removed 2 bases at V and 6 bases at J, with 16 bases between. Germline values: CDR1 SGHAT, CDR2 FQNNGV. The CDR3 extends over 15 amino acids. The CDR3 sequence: CASSLSGGPPDGYTF. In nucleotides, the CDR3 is TGTGCCAGCAGCTTATCAGGAGGCCCGCCGGATGGCTACACCTTC.

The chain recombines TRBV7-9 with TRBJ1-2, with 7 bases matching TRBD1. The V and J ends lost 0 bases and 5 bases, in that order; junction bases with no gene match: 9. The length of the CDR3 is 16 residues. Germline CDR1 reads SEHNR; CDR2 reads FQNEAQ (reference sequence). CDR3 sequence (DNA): TGTGCCAGCAGCTTAGCGAGGAGGGACAGCCGTTATGGCTACACCTTC. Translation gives CASSLARRDSRYGYTF.

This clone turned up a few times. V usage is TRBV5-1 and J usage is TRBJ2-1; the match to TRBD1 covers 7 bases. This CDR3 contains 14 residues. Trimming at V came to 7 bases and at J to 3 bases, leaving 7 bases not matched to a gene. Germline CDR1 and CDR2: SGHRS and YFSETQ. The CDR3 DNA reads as TGCGCCAGCCAAACAGGGGTCAACTACAATGAGCAGTTCTTC. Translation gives CASQTGVNYNEQFF.

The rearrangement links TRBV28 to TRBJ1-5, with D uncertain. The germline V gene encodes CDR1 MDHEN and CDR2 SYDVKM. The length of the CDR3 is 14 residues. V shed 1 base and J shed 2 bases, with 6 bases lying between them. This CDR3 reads CASSLSRRNQPQHF. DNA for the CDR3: TGTGCCAGCAGTTTATCGCGGCGCAATCAGCCCCAGCATTTT.

CDR3 residues: CASRSSGRHPSYNEQFF. Here the CDR3 DNA reads TGTGCCAGCAGGAGTAGCGGGAGACACCCCTCCTACAATGAGCAGTTCTTC. The chain couples TRBV28 to TRBJ2-1, with 9 bases that match TRBD2. CDR3 length equals 17 residues. V lost 6 bases and J lost 0; bases outside the gene matches: 9. Germline CDR1 and CDR2: MDHEN and SYDVKM. Combining the CDR3 with reference TRBV28 and TRBJ2-1 gives the whole variable domain DVKVTQSSRYLVKRTGEKVFLECVQDMDHENMFWYRQDPGLGLRLIYFSYDVKMKEKGDIPEGYSVSREKKERFSLILESASTNQTSMYLCASRSSGRHPSYNEQFFGPGTRLTVL.

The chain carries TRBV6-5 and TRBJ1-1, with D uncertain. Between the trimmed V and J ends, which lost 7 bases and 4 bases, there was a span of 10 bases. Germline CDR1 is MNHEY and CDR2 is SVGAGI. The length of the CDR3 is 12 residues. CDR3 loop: CASKGVGTEAFF. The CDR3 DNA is TGTGCCAGCAAGGGAGTAGGCACTGAAGCTTTCTTT.

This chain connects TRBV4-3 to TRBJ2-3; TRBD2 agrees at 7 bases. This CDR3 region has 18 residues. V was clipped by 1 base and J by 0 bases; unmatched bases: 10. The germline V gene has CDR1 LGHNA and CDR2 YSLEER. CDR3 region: CASSQARGRELSTDTQYF. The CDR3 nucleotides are TGCGCCAGCAGCCAAGCCCGGGGGAGGGAGCTTAGCACAGATACGCAGTATTTT.

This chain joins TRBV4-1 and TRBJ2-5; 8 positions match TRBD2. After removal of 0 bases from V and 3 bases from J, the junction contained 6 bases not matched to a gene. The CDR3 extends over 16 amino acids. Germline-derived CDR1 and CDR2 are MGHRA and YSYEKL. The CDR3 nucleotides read TGCGCCAGCAGCCAAGATTGGGCGGGGGGCAAAGAGACCCAGTACTTC. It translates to CASSQDWAGGKETQYF.

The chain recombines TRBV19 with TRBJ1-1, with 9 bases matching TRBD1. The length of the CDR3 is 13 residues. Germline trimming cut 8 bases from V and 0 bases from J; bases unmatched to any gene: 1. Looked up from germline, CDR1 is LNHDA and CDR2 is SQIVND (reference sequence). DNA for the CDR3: TGTGCCAGTGACAGGGGGTTGAACACTGAAGCTTTCTTT. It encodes CASDRGLNTEAFF.

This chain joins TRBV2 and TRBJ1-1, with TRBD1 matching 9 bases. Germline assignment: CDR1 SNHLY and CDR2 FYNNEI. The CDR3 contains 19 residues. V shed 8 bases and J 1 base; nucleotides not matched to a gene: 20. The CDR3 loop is CASDQPSPGTGLSNTEAFF. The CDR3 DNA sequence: TGTGCCAGCGATCAGCCTTCCCCCGGGACAGGGTTGTCGAACACTGAAGCTTTCTTT.

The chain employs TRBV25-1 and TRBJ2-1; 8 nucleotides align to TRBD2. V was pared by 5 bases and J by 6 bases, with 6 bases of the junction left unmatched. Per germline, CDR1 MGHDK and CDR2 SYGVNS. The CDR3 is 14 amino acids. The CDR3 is CASSRTSGFNEQFF. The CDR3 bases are TGTGCCAGCAGTCGAACTAGCGGTTTCAATGAGCAGTTCTTC.

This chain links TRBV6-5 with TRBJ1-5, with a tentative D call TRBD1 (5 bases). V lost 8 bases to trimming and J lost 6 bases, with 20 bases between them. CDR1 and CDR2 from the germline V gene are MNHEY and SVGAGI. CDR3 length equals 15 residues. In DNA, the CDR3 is TGTGCCAGCTCCCCCCGGGGGGAGGAAGGTCAGCCCCAGCATTTT. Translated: CASSPRGEEGQPQHF.